This T cell receptor beta chain is drawn from a study of blood T cells in healthy people across ages. Study findings and constraints: Higher naive T cell percentage went strongly together with higher TCR beta diversity. The study could not conclusively compare naive and antigen-experienced cells, given its unsorted PBMCs.

A few counts support this clonotype. Its specificity is not known. This CDR3 spans 16 amino acids. PCR was performed a second time for 7 to 11 cycles using a sample-barcoded 5' primer and a J-beta primer mix. The template-switch adaptor was a 5' adaptor with 12 random nucleotides. It tagged each cDNA molecule. TCRdb re-derived calls from the 5' RACE reads in MiXCR, one entry per CDR3 protein. The sample holds 920,000 or so distinct CDR3 sequences, more than 35% seen once. This clonotype was obtained from a woman in her sixties or seventies in good health. The chain links TRBV21-1 to TRBJ2-1; TRBD1 reflects the table's D call only, with no check against the DNA. TRBV21-1 is shown as a pseudogene. The sequenced material came from blood. Here the CDR3 DNA reads TGTGCCAGCAGCAAAGCGAAAGGGACAGGGGGAGGTGAGCAGTTCTTC. Translated: CASSKAKGTGGGEQFF.